Shown below are 5 T cell receptor beta chains from a single sample sequenced in a study of T-cell reconstitution after alpha-beta-depleted transplantation in children. Unique molecular identifiers featured in how the TCRbeta library was prepared. Via MiXCR, TCRdb re-called the PCR reads, giving one row per CDR3 protein. The sample lists about 420,000 distinct CDR3 sequences; 9.5% to 13% were seen once. The specimen was PBMCs from the stem cell graft donor, collected from the stem cell graft. These TCRs come from a human donor who donated a stem cell graft to a child with acute myeloid leukemia.

Note on this clonotype: A much larger clone lies a single base off, so this may be a read error. The rearrangement joins TRBV4-2 to TRBJ2-7; TRBD2 matches 7 bases. CDR1 LGHNA and CDR2 YNFKEQ come from the germline V gene. CDR3 length equals 14 residues. The CDR3 DNA reads as TGTGCCAGCAGCCAAGGGACTAGTATCTACGGGCAGTACTTC. It codes for CASSQGTSIYGQYF.

This clonotype was seen more than once but under ten times. J is TRBJ2-5 and V is TRBV18; D possibly corresponds to TRBD2 (5 bases). V was clipped by 2 bases and J by 5 bases, with 9 bases between them. The CDR3 has 13 residues. CDR1 and CDR2 from the germline V gene are KGHSH and LQKENI. The CDR3, as DNA: TGTGCCAGCTCACCAAGAGGGTTCGAGACCCAGTACTTC. As protein: CASSPRGFETQYF.

This rearrangement joins TRBV4-3 to TRBJ2-1; D is perhaps TRBD2 (5 bases). V gave up 0 bases and J gave up 4 bases, with 16 bases separating them. The CDR3 has 17 residues. Germline V gene sequence: CDR1 LGHNA, CDR2 YSLEER. The CDR3 bases are TGCGCCAGCAGCCAAGAATCCGGGATTTCTGGGTACAATGAGCAGTTCTTC. Translation gives CASSQESGISGYNEQFF.

CDR3 amino acids: CASSFTGGVGTGELFF. The CDR3, as DNA: TGCGCCAGCAGCTTTACAGGGGGCGTAGGCACCGGGGAGCTGTTTTTT. The chain employs TRBV5-1 and TRBJ2-2, with 9 bases aligning to TRBD1. CDR1 is SGHRS, CDR2 YFSETQ, per germline. With 2 bases clipped from V and 4 bases from J, the junction kept 6 bases outside the gene matches. The CDR3 runs 16 residues. Supplemented by reference TRBV5-1 and TRBJ2-2, the full variable domain reads KAGVTQTPRYLIKTRGQQVTLSCSPISGHRSVSWYQQTPGQGLQFLFEYFSETQRNKGNFPGRFSGRQFSNSRSEMNVSTLELGDSALYLCASSFTGGVGTGELFFGEGSRLTVL.

The chain combines TRBV5-6 with TRBJ1-2; no definite D call. CDR1 is SGHDT and CDR2 is YYEEEE in the germline V gene. Trimming cost V 4 bases and J 2 bases, with 15 bases left between them. The CDR3 extends over 15 amino acids. CDR3 amino acids: CASSKRRQPNYGYTF. The CDR3 DNA sequence: TGTGCCAGCAGCAAAAGAAGGCAGCCGAACTATGGCTACACCTTC.